This T cell receptor beta chain comes out of a study of shared clonotypes between healthy human individuals. Losses at the gene ends were 5 bases for V and 2 bases for J; bases not matched to a gene: 4. CDR3 length: 15 amino acids. Germline lookup yields CDR1 SGHRS and CDR2 YFSETQ. General study points: With a handful of donors compared, 4.5% to 6.5% of naive CD4 clonotypes were shared.

Worth noting for this clone: Its antigen is undetermined.

Only in-frame clones appear in the TCRdb table, and some are missing; sequencing was by immunoSEQ multiplex PCR. Of about 2.4 million clones listed, approximately 93% are singletons. This TCR came from a man aged 18 to 30 in good health. Some clones in this sample may be carry-over from other donors' samples. Source material: naive CD4+ T cells from PBMCs. Indicated subset: CD45RA+ positively selected. The rearrangement links TRBV5-1 to TRBJ1-5, with 10 bases fitting TRBD1. The CDR3 spells CASRRGTGGNQPQHF. The CDR3 DNA is TGCGCCAGCAGGCGAGGGACAGGGGGCAATCAGCCCCAGCATTTT.